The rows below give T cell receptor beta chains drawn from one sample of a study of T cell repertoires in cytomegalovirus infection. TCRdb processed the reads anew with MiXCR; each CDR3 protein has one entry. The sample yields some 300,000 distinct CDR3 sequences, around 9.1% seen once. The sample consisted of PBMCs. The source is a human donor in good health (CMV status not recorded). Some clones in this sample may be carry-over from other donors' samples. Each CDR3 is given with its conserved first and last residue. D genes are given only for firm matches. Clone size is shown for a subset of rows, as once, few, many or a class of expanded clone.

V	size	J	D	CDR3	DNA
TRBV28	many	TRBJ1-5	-	CATNDRNSNQPQHF	TGTGCCACCAATGACAGGAATAGCAATCAGCCCCAGCATTTT
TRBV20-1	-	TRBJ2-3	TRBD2	CSARDYRGGRDTQYF	TGCAGTGCTAGAGATTATCGGGGGGGCCGAGATACGCAGTATTTT
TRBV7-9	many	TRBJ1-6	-	CASSSGVIVSDSRSGGSPLHF	TGTGCCAGCAGCTCCGGGGTCATAGTATCGGACAGCCGGTCGGGGGGATCACCCCTCCACTTT
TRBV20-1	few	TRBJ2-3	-	CSAREGGPDTQYF	TGCAGTGCTAGAGAGGGGGGGCCAGATACGCAGTATTTT
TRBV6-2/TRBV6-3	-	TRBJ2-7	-	CAIKQQDRTYEQYF	TGTGCCATCAAACAACAGGACAGAACCTACGAGCAGTACTTC
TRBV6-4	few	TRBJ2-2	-	CASSDMGANTGELFF	TGTGCCAGCAGTGACATGGGGGCTAACACCGGGGAGCTGTTTTTT
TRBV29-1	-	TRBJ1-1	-	CSVEMPPGNTEAFF	TGCAGCGTTGAGATGCCTCCTGGGAACACTGAAGCTTTCTTT
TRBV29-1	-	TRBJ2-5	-	CSVEKAAQYF	TGCAGCGTTGAAAAGGCGGCCCAGTACTTC
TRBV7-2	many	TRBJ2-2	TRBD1	CASSPGGDRANTGELFF	TGTGCCAGCAGCCCAGGTGGGGACAGGGCGAACACCGGGGAGCTGTTTTTT
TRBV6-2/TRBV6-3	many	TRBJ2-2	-	CASRQGGSTGELFF	TGTGCCAGCCGACAGGGAGGGTCCACCGGGGAGCTGTTTTTT
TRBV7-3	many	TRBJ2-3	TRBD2	CASSYISGGRTDTQYF	TGTGCCAGCAGTTATATTAGCGGGGGACGCACAGATACGCAGTATTTT
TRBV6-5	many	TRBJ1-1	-	CASSYAGFDTEAFF	TGTGCCAGCAGTTACGCAGGGTTTGACACTGAAGCTTTCTTT
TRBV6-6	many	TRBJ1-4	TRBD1	CASSMGQGAGLGKLFF	TGTGCCAGCAGTATGGGACAGGGGGCCGGCCTTGGAAAACTGTTTTTT
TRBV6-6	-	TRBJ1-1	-	CASSYGPGHNTEAFF	TGTGCCAGCAGTTACGGACCGGGACACAACACTGAAGCTTTCTTT
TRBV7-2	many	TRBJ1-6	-	CASSPHPGQRNSPLHF	TGTGCCAGCAGCCCCCATCCGGGACAAAGAAATTCACCCCTCCACTTT
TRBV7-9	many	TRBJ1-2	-	CASSLVTGPNYGYTF	TGTGCCAGCAGCTTAGTAACAGGGCCCAACTATGGCTACACCTTC
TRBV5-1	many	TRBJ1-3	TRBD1	CASNPTGDGNTIYF	TGCGCCAGCAACCCGACAGGGGACGGAAACACCATATATTTT
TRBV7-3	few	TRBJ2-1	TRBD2	CASSPQGAASGGQQFF	TGTGCCAGCAGCCCCCAGGGCGCGGCTAGCGGGGGGCAGCAGTTCTTC
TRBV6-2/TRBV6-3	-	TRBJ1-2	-	CASRGTEMRFGYTF	TGTGCCAGCAGAGGGACGGAGATGAGATTCGGCTACACCTTC
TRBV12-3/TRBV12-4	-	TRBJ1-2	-	CASNSRGRDGGYTF	TGTGCCAGCAACTCACGGGGGAGGGACGGAGGCTACACCTTC
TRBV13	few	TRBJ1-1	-	CASSSDTRSEAFF	TGTGCCAGCAGCTCTGACACGCGGTCTGAAGCTTTCTTT
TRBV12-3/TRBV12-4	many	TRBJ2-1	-	CASSLSGLGEQFF	TGTGCCAGCAGCCTATCGGGGTTAGGCGAGCAGTTCTTC
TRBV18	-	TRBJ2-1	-	CASSPPSPRNEQFF	TGTGCCAGCTCACCACCTTCTCCTAGGAATGAGCAGTTCTTC
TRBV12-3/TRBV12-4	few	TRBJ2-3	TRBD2	CASSSGTSGGWTDTQYF	TGTGCCAGCAGTTCCGGGACTAGCGGGGGGTGGACAGATACGCAGTATTTT
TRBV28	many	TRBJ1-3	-	CASSSPLRGGGNTIYF	TGTGCCAGCAGTTCACCCCTCAGGGGAGGTGGAAACACCATATATTTT
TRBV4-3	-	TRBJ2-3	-	CASSLGGGGTQYF	TGCGCCAGCAGCTTAGGAGGGGGAGGTACGCAGTATTTT
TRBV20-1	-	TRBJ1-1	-	CSTFPGKNTEAFF	TGCAGTACTTTCCCGGGAAAGAACACTGAAGCTTTCTTT
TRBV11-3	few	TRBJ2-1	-	CASSIGAYNEQFF	TGTGCCAGCAGCATCGGGGCCTACAATGAGCAGTTCTTC
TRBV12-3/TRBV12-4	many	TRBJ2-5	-	CASTGTPLQETQYF	TGTGCCAGCACAGGGACTCCACTCCAAGAGACCCAGTACTTC
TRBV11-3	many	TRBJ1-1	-	CASSAGTPNTEAFF	TGTGCCAGCAGCGCCGGGACACCGAACACTGAAGCTTTCTTT
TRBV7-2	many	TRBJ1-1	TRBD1	CASSLQGQGYTEAFF	TGTGCCAGCAGCCTCCAGGGACAGGGCTACACTGAAGCTTTCTTT
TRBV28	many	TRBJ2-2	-	CASSSLGFLTGELFF	TGTGCCAGCAGTTCGCTAGGGTTTCTCACCGGGGAGCTGTTTTTT
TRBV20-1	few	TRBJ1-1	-	CSVGDYEAFF	TGCAGTGTGGGCGACTATGAAGCTTTCTTT
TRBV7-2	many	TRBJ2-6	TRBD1	CASSSPDRAPGANVLTF	TGTGCCAGCAGCTCACCGGACAGGGCCCCTGGGGCCAACGTCCTGACTTTC
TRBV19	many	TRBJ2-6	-	CASSIGEARILSALSGANVLTF	TGTGCCAGTAGTATAGGTGAGGCCAGAATTCTATCGGCCCTCTCTGGGGCCAACGTCCTGACTTTC
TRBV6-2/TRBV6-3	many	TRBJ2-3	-	CAVLQNADTQYF	TGTGCCGTCCTTCAAAACGCAGATACGCAGTATTTT
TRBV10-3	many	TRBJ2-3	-	CATWTSATDTQYF	TGTGCCACTTGGACTTCGGCCACAGATACGCAGTATTTT
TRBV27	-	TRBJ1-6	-	CASNSIEVWSPLHF	TGTGCCAGCAATTCTATTGAGGTTTGGTCACCCCTCCACTTT
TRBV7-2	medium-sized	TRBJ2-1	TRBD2	CASSLGAAGGGSYNEQFF	TGTGCCAGCAGCTTAGGGGCTGCGGGGGGAGGCTCCTACAATGAGCAGTTCTTC
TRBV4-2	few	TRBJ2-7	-	CASSLGGLATDEQYF	TGTGCCAGCAGCCTAGGCGGGCTAGCGACCGACGAGCAGTACTTC
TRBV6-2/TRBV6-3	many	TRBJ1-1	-	CASRHRRDSNTEAFF	TGTGCCAGCAGACACAGGAGGGACTCGAACACTGAAGCTTTCTTT